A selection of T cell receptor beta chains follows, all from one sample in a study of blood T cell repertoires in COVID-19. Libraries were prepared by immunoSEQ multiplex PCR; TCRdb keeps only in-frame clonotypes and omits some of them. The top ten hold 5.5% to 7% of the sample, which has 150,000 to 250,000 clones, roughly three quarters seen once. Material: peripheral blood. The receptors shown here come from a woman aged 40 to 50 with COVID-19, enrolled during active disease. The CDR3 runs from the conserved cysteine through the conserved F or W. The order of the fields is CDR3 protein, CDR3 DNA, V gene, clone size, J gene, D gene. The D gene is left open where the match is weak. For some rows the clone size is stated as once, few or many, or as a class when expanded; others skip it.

cdr3_aa: CASSGQGAGEKLFF
cdr3_nt: TGTGCCAGCAGCGGACAGGGGGCCGGGGAAAAACTGTTTTTT
v_call: TRBV9
clone_size: NA
j_call: TRBJ1-4
d_call: TRBD1

cdr3_aa: CASSFNSGTTYEQYF
cdr3_nt: TGCGCCAGCAGCTTTAATAGCGGGACAACCTACGAGCAGTACTTC
v_call: TRBV5-1
clone_size: NA
j_call: TRBJ2-7
d_call: TRBD2

cdr3_aa: CASSLTSPGLAANEQFF
cdr3_nt: TGTGCCAGCAGCCTGACTTCGCCGGGACTAGCGGCGAATGAGCAGTTCTTC
v_call: TRBV27
clone_size: NA
j_call: TRBJ2-1
d_call: TRBD2

cdr3_aa: CASSGTIRGTNYGYTF
cdr3_nt: TGTGCCAGCAGTGGGACCATCAGGGGTACTAACTATGGCTACACCTTC
v_call: TRBV6-1
clone_size: NA
j_call: TRBJ1-2
d_call: NA

cdr3_aa: CASSWGTGAEETQYF
cdr3_nt: TGTGCCAGCAGTTGGGGGACAGGGGCGGAAGAGACCCAGTACTTC
v_call: TRBV27
clone_size: NA
j_call: TRBJ2-5
d_call: TRBD1

cdr3_aa: CACGGEADTQYF
cdr3_nt: TGTGCCTGCGGCGGGGAGGCAGATACGCAGTATTTT
v_call: TRBV6-5
clone_size: NA
j_call: TRBJ2-3
d_call: NA

cdr3_aa: CASSPGGTYQETQYF
cdr3_nt: TGCGCCAGCAGCCCGGGCGGGACGTACCAAGAGACCCAGTACTTC
v_call: TRBV5-1
clone_size: NA
j_call: TRBJ2-5
d_call: NA

cdr3_aa: CASSYSSGSWDEQFF
cdr3_nt: TGTGCCAGCAGTTACTCTAGCGGGAGTTGGGATGAGCAGTTCTTC
v_call: TRBV6-6
clone_size: NA
j_call: TRBJ2-1
d_call: TRBD2

cdr3_aa: CASGGSTDTQYF
cdr3_nt: TGTGCCTCGGGGGGATCCACAGATACGCAGTATTTT
v_call: TRBV7-9
clone_size: NA
j_call: TRBJ2-3
d_call: TRBD2

cdr3_aa: CSASLLRQRGEKLFF
cdr3_nt: TGCAGCGCGTCTTTACTCAGACAAAGGGGAGAAAAACTGTTTTTT
v_call: TRBV29-1
clone_size: many
j_call: TRBJ1-4
d_call: NA

cdr3_aa: CASSLEGGITEAFF
cdr3_nt: TGCGCCAGCAGCTTGGAAGGGGGCATCACTGAAGCTTTCTTT
v_call: TRBV5-1
clone_size: NA
j_call: TRBJ1-1
d_call: TRBD1

cdr3_aa: CASLRQGEANEQFF
cdr3_nt: TGTGCCAGCCTACGACAGGGGGAGGCCAATGAGCAGTTCTTC
v_call: TRBV2
clone_size: NA
j_call: TRBJ2-1
d_call: TRBD1

cdr3_aa: CASSLGTPESSYNSPLHF
cdr3_nt: TGTGCCAGCAGTTTAGGGACACCCGAGAGCTCCTATAATTCACCCCTCCACTTT
v_call: TRBV27
clone_size: NA
j_call: TRBJ1-6
d_call: NA

cdr3_aa: CAWSYRVGNEQFF
cdr3_nt: TGTGCCTGGAGTTACAGGGTGGGCAATGAGCAGTTCTTC
v_call: TRBV30
clone_size: NA
j_call: TRBJ2-1
d_call: NA

cdr3_aa: CASREGQWGNTEAFF
cdr3_nt: TGTGCCAGCAGGGAGGGACAGTGGGGGAACACTGAAGCTTTCTTT
v_call: TRBV6-5
clone_size: NA
j_call: TRBJ1-1
d_call: TRBD1

cdr3_aa: CAGTSTGNGLAGEPTIAYEQYF
cdr3_nt: TGTGCCGGCACGTCGACAGGGAATGGTCTAGCGGGAGAGCCTACCATTGCCTACGAGCAGTACTTC
v_call: TRBV27
clone_size: NA
j_call: TRBJ2-7
d_call: TRBD2

cdr3_aa: CASGLGDLRINEQFF
cdr3_nt: TGTGCTAGTGGTTTGGGTGATTTGAGGATTAATGAGCAGTTCTTC
v_call: TRBV12-5
clone_size: NA
j_call: TRBJ2-1
d_call: NA

cdr3_aa: CAISESETGTYEQYF
cdr3_nt: TGTGCCATCAGTGAGTCCGAGACAGGGACCTACGAGCAGTACTTC
v_call: TRBV10-3
clone_size: NA
j_call: TRBJ2-7
d_call: TRBD1

cdr3_aa: CASSLDFTDTQYF
cdr3_nt: TGTGCCAGCAGCTTAGACTTCACAGATACGCAGTATTTT
v_call: TRBV7-9
clone_size: NA
j_call: TRBJ2-3
d_call: NA

cdr3_aa: CASSLMGTGGTGANVLTF
cdr3_nt: TGTGCCAGCAGCTTAATGGGGACAGGGGGGACTGGGGCCAACGTCCTGACTTTC
v_call: TRBV11-2
clone_size: NA
j_call: TRBJ2-6
d_call: TRBD1

cdr3_aa: CASSRGRTDTQYF
cdr3_nt: TGCGCCAGCAGCCGAGGGCGCACAGATACGCAGTATTTT
v_call: TRBV5-1
clone_size: few
j_call: TRBJ2-3
d_call: NA

cdr3_aa: CASSQEDSRGFQETQYF
cdr3_nt: TGCGCCAGCAGCCAAGAGGATTCCAGGGGCTTTCAAGAGACCCAGTACTTC
v_call: TRBV4-3
clone_size: NA
j_call: TRBJ2-5
d_call: NA

cdr3_aa: CASGLAGTGELFF
cdr3_nt: TGTGCCAGCGGACTAGCGGGGACCGGGGAGCTGTTTTTT
v_call: TRBV6-5
clone_size: NA
j_call: TRBJ2-2
d_call: TRBD2

cdr3_aa: CASSPRQGAANEQFF
cdr3_nt: TGTGCCAGCTCACCACGACAGGGGGCTGCCAATGAGCAGTTCTTC
v_call: TRBV18
clone_size: NA
j_call: TRBJ2-1
d_call: TRBD1

cdr3_aa: CASRSSSSNQPQHF
cdr3_nt: TGTGCAAGTCGCTCCTCCTCGAGCAATCAGCCCCAGCATTTT
v_call: TRBV12-2
clone_size: NA
j_call: TRBJ1-5
d_call: NA

cdr3_aa: CASSRGLAVQETQYF
cdr3_nt: TGTGCCAGTAGTAGAGGACTAGCGGTCCAAGAGACCCAGTACTTC
v_call: TRBV19
clone_size: NA
j_call: TRBJ2-5
d_call: TRBD2

cdr3_aa: CASSLITGWGSEAFF
cdr3_nt: TGTGCCAGCAGCTTAATTACAGGGTGGGGGTCTGAAGCTTTCTTT
v_call: TRBV7-9
clone_size: NA
j_call: TRBJ1-1
d_call: NA

cdr3_aa: CASSGYSGTDNTEAFF
cdr3_nt: TGCGCCAGCAGCGGTTACTCCGGGACAGATAACACTGAAGCTTTCTTT
v_call: TRBV5-1
clone_size: once
j_call: TRBJ1-1
d_call: TRBD1

cdr3_aa: CASSREGRPDTQYF
cdr3_nt: TGTGCCAGCAGTCGAGAGGGAAGGCCAGATACGCAGTATTTT
v_call: TRBV6-5
clone_size: NA
j_call: TRBJ2-3
d_call: NA

cdr3_aa: CAISESMGGGGTEAFF
cdr3_nt: TGTGCCATCAGTGAGTCTATGGGTGGGGGGGGCACTGAAGCTTTCTTT
v_call: TRBV10-3
clone_size: NA
j_call: TRBJ1-1
d_call: NA

cdr3_aa: CASSQVRDTQYF
cdr3_nt: TGTGCCAGCAGCCAAGTCCGGGATACGCAGTATTTT
v_call: TRBV3-1/TRBV3-2
clone_size: NA
j_call: TRBJ2-3
d_call: NA

cdr3_aa: CASTLRGYEQYF
cdr3_nt: TGTGCCAGCACCCTAAGGGGCTACGAGCAGTACTTC
v_call: TRBV11-2
clone_size: NA
j_call: TRBJ2-7
d_call: NA